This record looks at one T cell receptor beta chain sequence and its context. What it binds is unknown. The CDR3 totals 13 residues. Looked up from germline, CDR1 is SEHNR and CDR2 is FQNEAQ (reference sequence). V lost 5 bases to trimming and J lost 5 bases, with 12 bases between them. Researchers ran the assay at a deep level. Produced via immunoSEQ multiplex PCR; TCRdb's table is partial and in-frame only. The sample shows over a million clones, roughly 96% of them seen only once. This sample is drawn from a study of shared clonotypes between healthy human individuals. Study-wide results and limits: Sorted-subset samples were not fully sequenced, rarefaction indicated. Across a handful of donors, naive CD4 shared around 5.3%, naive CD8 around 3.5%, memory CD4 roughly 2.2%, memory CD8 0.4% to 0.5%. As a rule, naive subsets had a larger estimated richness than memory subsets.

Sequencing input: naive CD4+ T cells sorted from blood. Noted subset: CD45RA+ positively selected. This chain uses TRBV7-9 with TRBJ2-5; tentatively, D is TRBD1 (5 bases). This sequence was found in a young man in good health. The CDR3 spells CASSQRGVETQYF. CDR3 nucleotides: TGTGCCAGCAGCCAAAGGGGCGTGGAGACCCAGTACTTC.